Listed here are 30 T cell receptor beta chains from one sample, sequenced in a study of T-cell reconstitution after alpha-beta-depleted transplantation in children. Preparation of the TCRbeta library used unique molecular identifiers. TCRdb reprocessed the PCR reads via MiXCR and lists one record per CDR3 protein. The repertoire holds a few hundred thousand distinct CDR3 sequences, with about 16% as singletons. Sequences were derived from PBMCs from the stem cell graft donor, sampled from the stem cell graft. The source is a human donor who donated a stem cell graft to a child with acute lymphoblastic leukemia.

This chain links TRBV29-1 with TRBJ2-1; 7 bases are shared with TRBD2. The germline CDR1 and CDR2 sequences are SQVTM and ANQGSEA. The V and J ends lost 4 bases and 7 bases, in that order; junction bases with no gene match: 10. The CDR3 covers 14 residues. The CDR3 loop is CSVVRRERGNEQFF. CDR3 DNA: TGCAGCGTTGTCCGGCGGGAGCGAGGTAATGAGCAGTTCTTC.

CDR3 sequence (DNA): TGTGCCAGCAGTGAAGCGGCAGCTAACACCGGGGAGCTGTTTTTT. It specifies CASSEAAANTGELFF. The rearrangement uses TRBV6-1 and TRBJ2-2, with unresolved D. This CDR3 is built from 15 residues. From germline, CDR1 is MNHNS and CDR2 SASEGT. V gave up 0 bases and J gave up 2 bases, with 7 bases separating them.

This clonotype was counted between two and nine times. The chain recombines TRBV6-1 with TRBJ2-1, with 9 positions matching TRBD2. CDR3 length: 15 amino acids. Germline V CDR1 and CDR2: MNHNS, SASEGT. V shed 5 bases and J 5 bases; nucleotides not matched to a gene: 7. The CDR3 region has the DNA TGTGCCAGCAGTCGGGCGGGAGGGCCTAACAATGAGCAGTTCTTC. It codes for CASSRAGGPNNEQFF.

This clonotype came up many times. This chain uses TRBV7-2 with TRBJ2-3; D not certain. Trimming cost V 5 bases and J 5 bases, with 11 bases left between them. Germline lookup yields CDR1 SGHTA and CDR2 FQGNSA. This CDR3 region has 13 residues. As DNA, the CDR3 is TGTGCCAGCAGCACGTATCTAGAAGATACGCAGTATTTT. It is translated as CASSTYLEDTQYF.

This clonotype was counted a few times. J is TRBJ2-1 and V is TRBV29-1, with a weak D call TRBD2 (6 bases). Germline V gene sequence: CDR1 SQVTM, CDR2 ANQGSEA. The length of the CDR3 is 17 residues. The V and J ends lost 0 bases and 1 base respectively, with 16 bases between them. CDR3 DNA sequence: TGCAGCGTTGAAGAAATGTCACCTAGCGTATCCTACAATGAGCAGTTCTTC. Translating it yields CSVEEMSPSVSYNEQFF.

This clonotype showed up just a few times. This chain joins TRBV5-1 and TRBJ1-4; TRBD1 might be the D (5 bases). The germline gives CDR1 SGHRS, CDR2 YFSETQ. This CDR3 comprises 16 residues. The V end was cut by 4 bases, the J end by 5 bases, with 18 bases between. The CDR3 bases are TGCGCCAGCAGCGACCAGCCAGGGATCCCAAATGAAAAACTGTTTTTT. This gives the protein CASSDQPGIPNEKLFF.

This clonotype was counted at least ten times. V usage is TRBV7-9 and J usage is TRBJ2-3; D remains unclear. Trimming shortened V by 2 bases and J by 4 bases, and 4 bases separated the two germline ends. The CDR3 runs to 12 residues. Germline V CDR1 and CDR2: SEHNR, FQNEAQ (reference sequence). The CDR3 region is CASSLRSDTQYF. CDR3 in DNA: TGTGCCAGCAGCTTAAGGTCAGATACGCAGTATTTT.

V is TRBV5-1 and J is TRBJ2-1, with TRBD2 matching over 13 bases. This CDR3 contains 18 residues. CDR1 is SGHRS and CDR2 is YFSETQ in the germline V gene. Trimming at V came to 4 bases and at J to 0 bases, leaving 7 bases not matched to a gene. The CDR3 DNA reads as TGCGCCAGCAGCCCCCCGGGACTAGCGGGGAGCTCCTACAATGAGCAGTTCTTC. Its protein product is CASSPPGLAGSSYNEQFF.

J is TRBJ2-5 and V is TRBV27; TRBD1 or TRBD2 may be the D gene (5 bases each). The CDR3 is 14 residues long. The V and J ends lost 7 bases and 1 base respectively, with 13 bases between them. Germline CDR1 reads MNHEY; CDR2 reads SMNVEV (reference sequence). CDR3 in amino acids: CASTHRGSQETQYF. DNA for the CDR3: TGTGCCAGCACCCATCGGGGCAGCCAAGAGACCCAGTACTTC.

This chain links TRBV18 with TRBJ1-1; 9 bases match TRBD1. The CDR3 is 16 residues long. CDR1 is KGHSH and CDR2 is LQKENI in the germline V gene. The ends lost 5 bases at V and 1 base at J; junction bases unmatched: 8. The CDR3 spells CASSLVQGAGNTEAFF. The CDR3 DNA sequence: TGTGCCAGCTCATTAGTACAGGGGGCCGGGAACACTGAAGCTTTCTTT.

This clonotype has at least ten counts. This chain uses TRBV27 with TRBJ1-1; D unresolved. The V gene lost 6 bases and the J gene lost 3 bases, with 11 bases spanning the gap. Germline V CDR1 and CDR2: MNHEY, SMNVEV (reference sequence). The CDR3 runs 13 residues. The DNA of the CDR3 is TGTGCCAGCAGAGTAACGGGGTACACTGAAGCTTTCTTT. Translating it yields CASRVTGYTEAFF.

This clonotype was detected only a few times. CDR3 DNA: TGCAGCTTCCGGACAGGGAGCGCAGATACGCAGTATTTT. It yields the protein CSFRTGSADTQYF. The chain links TRBV29-1 to TRBJ2-3, with 8 bases lining up with TRBD1. Per germline, CDR1 SQVTM and CDR2 ANQGSEA. V shed 8 bases, J shed 4 bases, and the junction held 8 bases outside the gene matches. The CDR3 loop spans 13 amino acids.

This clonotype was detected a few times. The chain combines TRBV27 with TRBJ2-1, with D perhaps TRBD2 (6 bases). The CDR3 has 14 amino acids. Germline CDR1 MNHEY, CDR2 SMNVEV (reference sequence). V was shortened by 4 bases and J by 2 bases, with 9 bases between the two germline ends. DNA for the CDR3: TGTGCCAGCAGTTCCGGACTAACCTACAATGAGCAGTTCTTC. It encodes CASSSGLTYNEQFF.

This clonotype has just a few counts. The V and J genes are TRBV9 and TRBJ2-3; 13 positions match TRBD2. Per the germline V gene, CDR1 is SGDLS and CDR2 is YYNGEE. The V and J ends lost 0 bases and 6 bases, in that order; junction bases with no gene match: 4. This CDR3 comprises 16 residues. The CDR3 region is CASSVGTSGRGDTQYF. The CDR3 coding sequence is TGTGCCAGCAGCGTAGGGACTAGCGGGAGAGGGGATACGCAGTATTTT. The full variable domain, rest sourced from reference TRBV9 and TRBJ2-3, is DSGVTQTPKHLITATGQRVTLRCSPRSGDLSVYWYQQSLDQGLQFLIQYYNGEERAKGNILERFSAQQFPDLHSELNLSSLELGDSALYFCASSVGTSGRGDTQYFGPGTRLTVL.

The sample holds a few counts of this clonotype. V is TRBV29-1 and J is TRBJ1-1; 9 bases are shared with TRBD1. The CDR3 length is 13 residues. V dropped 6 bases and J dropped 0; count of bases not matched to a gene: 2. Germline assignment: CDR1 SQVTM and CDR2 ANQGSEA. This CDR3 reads CSVGDRVNTEAFF. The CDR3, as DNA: TGCAGCGTGGGGGACAGGGTGAACACTGAAGCTTTCTTT.

CDR3 protein: CASSPMAGWKETQYF. The CDR3, as DNA: TGTGCCAGCTCACCAATGGCAGGGTGGAAGGAGACCCAGTACTTC. The V gene is TRBV18, the J gene TRBJ2-5; a possible D gene is TRBD1 (5 bases). Trimming cost V 2 bases and J 5 bases, with 15 bases left between them. The germline gives CDR1 KGHSH, CDR2 LQKENI. The CDR3 has 15 residues.

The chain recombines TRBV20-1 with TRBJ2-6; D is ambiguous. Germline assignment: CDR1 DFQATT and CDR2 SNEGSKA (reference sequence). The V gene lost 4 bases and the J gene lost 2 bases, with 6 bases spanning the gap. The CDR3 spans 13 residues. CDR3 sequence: CSAIGPGANVLTF. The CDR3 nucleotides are TGCAGTGCTATCGGGCCTGGGGCCAACGTCCTGACTTTC.

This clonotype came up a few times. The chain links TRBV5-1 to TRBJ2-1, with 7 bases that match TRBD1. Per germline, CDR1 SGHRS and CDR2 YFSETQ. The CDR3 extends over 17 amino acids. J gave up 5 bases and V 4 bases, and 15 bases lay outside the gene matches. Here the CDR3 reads CASSKQRPGQINNEQFF. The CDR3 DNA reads TGCGCCAGCAGCAAACAGAGACCGGGACAGATAAACAATGAGCAGTTCTTC. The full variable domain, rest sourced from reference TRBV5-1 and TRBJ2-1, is KAGVTQTPRYLIKTRGQQVTLSCSPISGHRSVSWYQQTPGQGLQFLFEYFSETQRNKGNFPGRFSGRQFSNSRSEMNVSTLELGDSALYLCASSKQRPGQINNEQFFGPGTRLTVL.

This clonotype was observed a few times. Here the CDR3 reads CASSSRGTGELAYGYTF. The CDR3 coding sequence is TGCGCCAGCAGTTCCCGGGGGACAGGGGAGCTTGCCTATGGCTACACCTTC. V is TRBV5-1 and J is TRBJ1-2; 10 bases match TRBD1. The V segment lost 5 bases and the J segment 4 bases; nucleotides outside the gene matches: 14. Per germline, CDR1 SGHRS and CDR2 YFSETQ. The CDR3 is made up of 17 amino acids.

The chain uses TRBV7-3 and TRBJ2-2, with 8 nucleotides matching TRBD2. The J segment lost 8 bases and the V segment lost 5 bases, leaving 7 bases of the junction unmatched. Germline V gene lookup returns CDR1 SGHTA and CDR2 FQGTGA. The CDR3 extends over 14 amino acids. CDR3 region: CASSKGLEGGELFF. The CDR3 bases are TGTGCCAGCAGCAAGGGACTAGAAGGTGGGGAGCTGTTTTTT.

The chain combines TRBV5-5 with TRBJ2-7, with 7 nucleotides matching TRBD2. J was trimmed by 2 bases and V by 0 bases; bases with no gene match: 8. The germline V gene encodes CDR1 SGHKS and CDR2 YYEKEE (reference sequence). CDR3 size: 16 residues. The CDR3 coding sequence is TGTGCCAGCAGCTTGGATCTCGGGGGGAACACCTACGAGCAGTACTTC. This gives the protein CASSLDLGGNTYEQYF.

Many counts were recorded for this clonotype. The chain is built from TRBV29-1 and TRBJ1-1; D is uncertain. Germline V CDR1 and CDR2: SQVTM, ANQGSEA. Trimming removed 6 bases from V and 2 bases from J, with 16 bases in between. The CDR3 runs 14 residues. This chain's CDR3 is CSVPRWGGNTEAFF. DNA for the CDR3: TGCAGCGTCCCCAGGTGGGGTGGAAACACTGAAGCTTTCTTT. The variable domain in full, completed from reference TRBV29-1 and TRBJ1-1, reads SAVISQKPSRDICQRGTSLTIQCQVDSQVTMMFWYRQQPGQSLTLIATANQGSEATYESGFVIDKFPISRPNLTFSTLTVSNMSPEDSSIYLCSVPRWGGNTEAFFGQGTRLTVV.

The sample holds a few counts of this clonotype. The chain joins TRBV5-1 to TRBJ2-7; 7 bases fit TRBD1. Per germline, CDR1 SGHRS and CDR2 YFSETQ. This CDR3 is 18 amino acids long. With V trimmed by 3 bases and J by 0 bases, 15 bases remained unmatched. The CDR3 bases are TGCGCCAGCAGCTCTGACCCTGCGACAGGGCTTTACTCCTACGAGCAGTACTTC. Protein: CASSSDPATGLYSYEQYF.

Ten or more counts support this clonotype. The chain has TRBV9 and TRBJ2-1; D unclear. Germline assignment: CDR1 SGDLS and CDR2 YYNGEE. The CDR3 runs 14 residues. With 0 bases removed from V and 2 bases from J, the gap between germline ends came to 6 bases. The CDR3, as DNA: TGTGCCAGCAGCGTAGGGGCCACCTACAATGAGCAGTTCTTC. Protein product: CASSVGATYNEQFF.

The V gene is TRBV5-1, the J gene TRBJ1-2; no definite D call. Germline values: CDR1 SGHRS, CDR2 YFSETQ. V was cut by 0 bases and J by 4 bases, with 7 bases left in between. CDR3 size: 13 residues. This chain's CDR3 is CASSLDTFYGYTF. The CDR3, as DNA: TGCGCCAGCAGCTTGGATACCTTCTATGGCTACACCTTC. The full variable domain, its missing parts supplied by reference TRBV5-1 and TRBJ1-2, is KAGVTQTPRYLIKTRGQQVTLSCSPISGHRSVSWYQQTPGQGLQFLFEYFSETQRNKGNFPGRFSGRQFSNSRSEMNVSTLELGDSALYLCASSLDTFYGYTFGSGTRLTVV.

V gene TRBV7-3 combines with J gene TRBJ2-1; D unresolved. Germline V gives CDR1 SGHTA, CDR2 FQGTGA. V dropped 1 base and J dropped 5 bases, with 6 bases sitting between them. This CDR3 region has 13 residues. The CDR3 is CASSLSLDNEQFF. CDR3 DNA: TGTGCCAGCAGCTTAAGTCTAGACAATGAGCAGTTCTTC.

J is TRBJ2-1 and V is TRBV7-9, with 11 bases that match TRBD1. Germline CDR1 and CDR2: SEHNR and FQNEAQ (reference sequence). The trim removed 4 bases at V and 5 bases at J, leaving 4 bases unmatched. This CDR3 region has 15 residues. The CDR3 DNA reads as TGTGCCAGCAGCTCTTGGACAGGGGGCCACAATGAGCAGTTCTTC. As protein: CASSSWTGGHNEQFF. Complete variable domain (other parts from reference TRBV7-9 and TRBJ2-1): DTGVSQNPRHKITKRGQNVTFRCDPISEHNRLYWYRQTLGQGPEFLTYFQNEAQLEKSRLLSDRFSAERPKGSFSTLEIQRTEQGDSAMYLCASSSWTGGHNEQFFGPGTRLTVL.

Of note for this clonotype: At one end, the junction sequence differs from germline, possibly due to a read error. Here the CDR3 DNA reads TGTGCCAGCAGTAAAGCACAGGGGATGAACACTGAAGCTTTCTTT. Encoded protein: CASSKAQGMNTEAFF. V is TRBV6-1 and J is TRBJ1-1, with 7 bases matching TRBD1. This CDR3 contains 15 residues. Per the germline V gene, CDR1 is MNHNS and CDR2 is SASEGT.

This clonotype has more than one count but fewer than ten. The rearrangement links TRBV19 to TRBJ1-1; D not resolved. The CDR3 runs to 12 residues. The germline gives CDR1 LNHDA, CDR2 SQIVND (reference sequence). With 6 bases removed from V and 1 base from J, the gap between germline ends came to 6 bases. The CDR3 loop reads CASRGSNTEAFF. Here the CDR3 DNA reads TGTGCCAGTAGGGGATCGAACACTGAAGCTTTCTTT.

The CDR3 DNA sequence: TGCGCCAGCAGCCCGGACAGGGGAATCGATGAGCAGTTCTTC. Amino acid sequence: CASSPDRGIDEQFF. This rearrangement joins TRBV5-1 to TRBJ2-1; TRBD1 agrees at 9 bases. The CDR3 loop spans 14 amino acids. Germline V gene sequence: CDR1 SGHRS, CDR2 YFSETQ. The junction had 7 bases not matched to a gene; V was cut back by 4 bases and J by 8 bases.